This T cell receptor (beta chain) was captured in a study of CD8 T cells in ankylosing spondylitis. Study-level points and caveats: Ankylosing spondylitis blood appeared to carry a characteristic TCR beta motif of roughly eight highly homologous variants. The study looked at matched synovial fluid samples from ankylosing spondylitis patients. Disease-linked clones were reported to be significantly enriched there. Earlier authors reported some of these motif variants in reactive arthritis synovial fluid and blood.

Germline values: CDR1 MNHNS, CDR2 SASEGT. The CDR3 consists of 13 residues. V dropped 6 bases and J dropped 6 bases, with 14 bases sitting between them. TCRdb reanalysed the 5' RACE reads using MiXCR and keeps one entry per CDR3 protein. Seen here are approximately 550,000 distinct CDR3 sequences, 9.5% to 15% observed once, and the top ten hold under 7.5%. On this clonotype: Its antigen remains unidentified.

Sequencing used blood, either unsorted or a sorted T cell fraction (not recorded which). The sequence was obtained from a male donor with ankylosing spondylitis. The J gene is TRBJ1-1, the V gene TRBV6-1; D ambiguous. This CDR3 is CASSGFGSAEAFF. CDR3 sequence (DNA): TGTGCCAGCAGCGGATTCGGGAGCGCTGAAGCTTTCTTT.